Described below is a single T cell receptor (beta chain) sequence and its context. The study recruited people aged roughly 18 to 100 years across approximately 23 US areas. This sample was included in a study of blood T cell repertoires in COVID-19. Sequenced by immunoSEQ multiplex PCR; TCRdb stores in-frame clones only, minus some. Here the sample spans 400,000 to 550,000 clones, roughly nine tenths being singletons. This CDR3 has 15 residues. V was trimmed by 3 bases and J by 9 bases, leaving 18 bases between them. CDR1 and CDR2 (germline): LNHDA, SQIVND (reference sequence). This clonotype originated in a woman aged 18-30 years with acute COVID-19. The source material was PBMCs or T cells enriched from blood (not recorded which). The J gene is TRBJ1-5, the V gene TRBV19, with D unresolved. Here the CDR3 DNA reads TGTGCCAGTAGTATCGTCCTCGACGGCGAGGGGCCCCAGCATTTT. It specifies CASSIVLDGEGPQHF.